Each of the 3 T cell receptor beta chains below was sequenced from the same sample in a study of cytomegalovirus exposure and HLA in healthy donors. The study ran its PCR with 60 Vbeta and 13 Jbeta primers. Measured with immunoSEQ multiplex PCR; TCRdb has only the in-frame clones, and not every one. The sample table sets out some 110,000 clones. The sample consisted of PBMCs. These receptors were obtained from a man aged 35 to 55 in good health and CMV-seropositive.

The chain joins TRBV4-2 to TRBJ1-2, with 9 bases that match TRBD1. J was trimmed by 3 bases and V by 5 bases; bases with no gene match: 19. This CDR3 region has 19 residues. CDR1 and CDR2 (germline): LGHNA, YNFKEQ. As DNA, the CDR3 is TGTGCCAGCAGCATACCGGGACAGGGCTACGAGCGGAGTTACTATGGCTACACCTTC. This sequence encodes CASSIPGQGYERSYYGYTF.

The CDR3 reads CASSPRPPGLAESYEQYF. As DNA, the CDR3 is TGTGCCAGCAGCCCACGACCACCGGGACTAGCGGAATCCTACGAGCAGTACTTC. The rearrangement joins TRBV11-2 to TRBJ2-7; 11 nucleotides line up with TRBD2. Trimming took 5 bases from V and 1 from J; bases not matched to a gene: 13. The germline gives CDR1 SGHAT, CDR2 FQNNGV. The CDR3 totals 18 residues. The entire variable domain, with the rest obtained from reference TRBV11-2 and TRBJ2-7, is as follows: EAGVAQSPRYKIIEKRQSVAFWCNPISGHATLYWYQQILGQGPKLLIQFQNNGVVDDSQLPKDRFSAERLKGVDSTLKIQPAKLEDSAVYLCASSPRPPGLAESYEQYFGPGTRLTVT.

The rearrangement joins TRBV6-6 to TRBJ2-7; the D gene is possibly TRBD1 (5 bases). Germline V gives CDR1 MNHNY, CDR2 SVGAGI (reference sequence). Trimming removed 2 bases at V and 2 bases at J, with 13 bases between. The CDR3 is 15 residues long. CDR3 bases: TGTGCCAGCAGTTACACGACAGTTGGAACCTACGAGCAGTACTTC. Protein sequence: CASSYTTVGTYEQYF.